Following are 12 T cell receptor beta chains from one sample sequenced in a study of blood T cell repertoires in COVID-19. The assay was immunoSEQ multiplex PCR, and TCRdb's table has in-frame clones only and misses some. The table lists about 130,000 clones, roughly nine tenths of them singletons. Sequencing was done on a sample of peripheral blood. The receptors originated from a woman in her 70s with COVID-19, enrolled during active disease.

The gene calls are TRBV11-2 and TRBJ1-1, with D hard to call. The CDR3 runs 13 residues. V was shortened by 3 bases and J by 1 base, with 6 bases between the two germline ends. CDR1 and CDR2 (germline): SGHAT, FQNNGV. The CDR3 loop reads CASSFQENTEAFF. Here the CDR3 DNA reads TGTGCCAGCAGCTTTCAGGAGAACACTGAAGCTTTCTTT.

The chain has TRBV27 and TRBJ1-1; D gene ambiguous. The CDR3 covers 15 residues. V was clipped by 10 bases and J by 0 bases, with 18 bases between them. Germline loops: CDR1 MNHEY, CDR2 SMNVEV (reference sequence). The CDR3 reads CATRAVNFMNTEAFF. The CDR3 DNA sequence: TGTGCCACCCGCGCGGTGAATTTCATGAACACTGAAGCTTTCTTT.

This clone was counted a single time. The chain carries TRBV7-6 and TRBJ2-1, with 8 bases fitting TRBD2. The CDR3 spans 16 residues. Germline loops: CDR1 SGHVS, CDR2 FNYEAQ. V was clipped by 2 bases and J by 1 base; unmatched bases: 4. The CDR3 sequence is CASSLRGGGSYNEQFF. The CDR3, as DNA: TGTGCCAGCAGCTTACGCGGCGGGGGGTCCTACAATGAGCAGTTCTTC.

As DNA, the CDR3 is TGCAGCGCCCTGAACAGGGGACCGCGAACGAGAGAAGCTTTCTTT. It codes for CSALNRGPRTREAFF. The chain is built from TRBV29-1 and TRBJ1-1; 7 nucleotides line up with TRBD1. The CDR3 totals 15 residues. J gave up 8 bases and V 7 bases, and 19 bases lay outside the gene matches. Germline CDR1 is SQVTM and CDR2 is ANQGSEA. The full variable domain, rest sourced from reference TRBV29-1 and TRBJ1-1, is SAVISQKPSRDICQRGTSLTIQCQVDSQVTMMFWYRQQPGQSLTLIATANQGSEATYESGFVIDKFPISRPNLTFSTLTVSNMSPEDSSIYLCSALNRGPRTREAFFGQGTRLTVV.

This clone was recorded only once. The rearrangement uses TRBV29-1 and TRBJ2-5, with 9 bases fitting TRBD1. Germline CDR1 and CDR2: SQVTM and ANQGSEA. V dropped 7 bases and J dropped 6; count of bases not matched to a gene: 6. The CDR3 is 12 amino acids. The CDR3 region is CSGEQGAKTQYF. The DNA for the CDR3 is TGCAGCGGGGAACAGGGGGCTAAGACCCAGTACTTC.

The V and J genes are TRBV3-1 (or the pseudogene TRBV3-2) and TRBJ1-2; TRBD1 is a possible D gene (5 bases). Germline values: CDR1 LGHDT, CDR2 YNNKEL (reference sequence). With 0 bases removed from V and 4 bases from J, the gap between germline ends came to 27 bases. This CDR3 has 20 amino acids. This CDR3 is CASSQETPGDSKGEPYGYTF. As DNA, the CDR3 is TGTGCCAGCAGCCAAGAGACGCCGGGAGACTCGAAAGGGGAACCCTATGGCTACACCTTC.

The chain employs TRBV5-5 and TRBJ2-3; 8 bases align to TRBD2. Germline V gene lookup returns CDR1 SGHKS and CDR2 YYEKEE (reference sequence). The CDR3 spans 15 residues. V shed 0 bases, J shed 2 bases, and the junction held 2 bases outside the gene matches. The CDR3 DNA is TGTGCCAGCAGCTTGGGACTAGCGACCACAGATACGCAGTATTTT. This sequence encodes CASSLGLATTDTQYF.

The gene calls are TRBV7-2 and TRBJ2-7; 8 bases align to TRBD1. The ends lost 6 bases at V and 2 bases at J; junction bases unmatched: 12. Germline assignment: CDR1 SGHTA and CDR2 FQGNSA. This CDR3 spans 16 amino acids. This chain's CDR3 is CASSLNRGSIAYEQYF. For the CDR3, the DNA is TGTGCCAGCAGTTTAAACAGGGGGTCGATCGCCTACGAGCAGTACTTC. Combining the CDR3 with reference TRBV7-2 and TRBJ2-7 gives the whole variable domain GAGVSQSPSNKVTEKGKDVELRCDPISGHTALYWYRQSLGQGLEFLIYFQGNSAPDKSGLPSDRFSAERTGGSVSTLTIQRTQQEDSAVYLCASSLNRGSIAYEQYFGPGTRLTVT.

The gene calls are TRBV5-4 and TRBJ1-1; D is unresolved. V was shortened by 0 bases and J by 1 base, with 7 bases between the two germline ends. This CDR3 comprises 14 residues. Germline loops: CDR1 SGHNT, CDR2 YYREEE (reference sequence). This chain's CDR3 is CASSLVQQNTEAFF. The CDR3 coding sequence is TGTGCCAGCAGCTTGGTACAGCAGAACACTGAAGCTTTCTTT.

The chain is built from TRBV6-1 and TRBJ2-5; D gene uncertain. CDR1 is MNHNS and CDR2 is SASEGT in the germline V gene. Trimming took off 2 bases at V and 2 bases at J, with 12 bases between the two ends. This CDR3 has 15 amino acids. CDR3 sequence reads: CASSEQNIVQETQYF. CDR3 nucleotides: TGTGCCAGCAGTGAACAGAATATTGTGCAAGAGACCCAGTACTTC.

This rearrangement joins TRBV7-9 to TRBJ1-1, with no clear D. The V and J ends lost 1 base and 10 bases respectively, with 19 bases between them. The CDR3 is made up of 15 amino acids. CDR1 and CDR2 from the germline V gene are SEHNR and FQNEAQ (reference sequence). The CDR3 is CASSLDLAVRGGAFF. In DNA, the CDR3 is TGTGCCAGCAGCTTAGATCTTGCAGTCCGAGGTGGAGCTTTCTTT.

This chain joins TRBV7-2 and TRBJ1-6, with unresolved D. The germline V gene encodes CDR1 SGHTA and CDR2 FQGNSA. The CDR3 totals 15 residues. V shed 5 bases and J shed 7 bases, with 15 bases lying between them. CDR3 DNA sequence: TGTGCCAGCAGCCCGACGAGATTCAGGAATTCACCCCTCCACTTT. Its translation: CASSPTRFRNSPLHF.